This TCR beta chain was identified in a study of cytomegalovirus exposure and HLA in healthy donors. Study at large: Counted in an early data release were 65 million to 100 million unique TCRs from HLA-typed donors.

Turning to this clone: Its cognate antigen is unknown. Compared with germline, one end of the junction differs, possibly owing to a read error.

Vbeta (60) and Jbeta (13) primers were used in the PCR. Under the authors' procedure: The authors later counted roughly 79 million unique TCR beta chains, some 10 million of them shared. Some clones are missing from TCRdb's copy, which holds only in-frame ones; the method was immunoSEQ multiplex PCR. V and J calls and clone size are given by that table; D and trimming were obtained from the DNA. The sample has roughly 140,000 clones, nearly 80% seen once. Findings and caveats of the study: The study carried out a later analysis of TCR beta sequences. It associated around 17,000 of them with specific HLA alleles at a false discovery rate of 0.05.

The CDR3 is 11 amino acids. In germline, CDR1 is MNHNY, CDR2 SVGAGI (reference sequence). Sequencing input: PBMCs. The receptor was isolated from a male donor in good health and CMV-seronegative. The chain links TRBV6-6 to TRBJ2-7; D remains unclear. CDR3 loop: CASSSTLEQCF. The CDR3 coding sequence is TGTGCCAGCAGCTCGACCTTGGAGCAGTGCTTC.